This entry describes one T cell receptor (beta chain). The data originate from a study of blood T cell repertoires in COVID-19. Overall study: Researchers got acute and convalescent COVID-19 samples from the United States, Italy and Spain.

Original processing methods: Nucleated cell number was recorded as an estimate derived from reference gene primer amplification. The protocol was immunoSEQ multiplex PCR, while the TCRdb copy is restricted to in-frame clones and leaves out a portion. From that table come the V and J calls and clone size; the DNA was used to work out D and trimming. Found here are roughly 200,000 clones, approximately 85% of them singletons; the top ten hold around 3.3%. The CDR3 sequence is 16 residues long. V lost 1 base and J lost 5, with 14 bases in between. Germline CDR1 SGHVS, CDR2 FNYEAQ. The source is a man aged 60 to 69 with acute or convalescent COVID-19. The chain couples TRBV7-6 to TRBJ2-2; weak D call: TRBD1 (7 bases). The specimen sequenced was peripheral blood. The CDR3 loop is CASSLGRGVRTGELFF. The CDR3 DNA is TGTGCCAGCAGCTTAGGCAGGGGGGTGAGGACCGGGGAGCTGTTTTTT.